These 17 T cell receptor beta chains came from one sample sequenced in a study of shared clonotypes between healthy human individuals. The protocol was immunoSEQ multiplex PCR, while the TCRdb copy is restricted to in-frame clones and leaves out a portion. The table records 400,000 to 600,000 clones, roughly 95% of them present only once. Sequencing input: naive CD4+ T cells sorted from blood. Stated subset: CD45RA+ positively selected. These receptors were obtained from a woman in her twenties or thirties in good health.

V is TRBV28 and J is TRBJ1-2; D might be TRBD1 (5 bases). V lost 5 bases and J 1 base, leaving 14 bases between the germline ends. The CDR3 spans 15 residues. The germline V gene encodes CDR1 MDHEN and CDR2 SYDVKM. CDR3 bases: TGTGCCAGCAGTAAGGGGACCCAAATTAACTATGGCTACACCTTC. Its translation is CASSKGTQINYGYTF.

The chain combines TRBV6-5 with TRBJ1-2; 7 bases map to TRBD1. The CDR3 runs 14 residues. J was trimmed by 8 bases and V by 7 bases; bases with no gene match: 13. From germline, CDR1 is MNHEY and CDR2 SVGAGI. Written as DNA, the CDR3 is TGTGCCAGCACCCAGGACAGGTCTTTAAGGGGCTACACCTTC. Protein product: CASTQDRSLRGYTF.

The chain carries TRBV6-4 and TRBJ2-7; the D gene is possibly TRBD1 (6 bases). The CDR3 extends over 15 amino acids. Germline CDR1 is MRHNA and CDR2 is SNTAGT. V lost 1 base to trimming and J lost 1 base, with 11 bases between them. The CDR3 is CASSDCWTESYEQYF. DNA for the CDR3: TGTGCCAGCAGTGACTGCTGGACAGAATCCTACGAGCAGTACTTC.

The V gene is TRBV6-1, the J gene TRBJ2-4; possibly TRBD2 for D (7 bases). With 7 bases removed from V and 0 bases from J, the gap between germline ends came to 10 bases. In germline, CDR1 is MNHNS, CDR2 SASEGT. The CDR3 runs to 14 residues. CDR3: CASIGGPAKNIQYF. In DNA, the CDR3 is TGTGCCAGCATCGGGGGGCCAGCCAAAAACATTCAGTACTTC.

This sequence joins TRBV14 and TRBJ1-1; TRBD1 might be the D (6 bases). CDR1 is SGHDN, CDR2 FVKESK, per germline. V lost 4 bases and J lost 0, with 12 bases in between. The CDR3 is made up of 15 amino acids. This CDR3 reads CASSLRGQLNTEAFF. The DNA for the CDR3 is TGTGCCAGCAGCCTAAGGGGACAACTGAACACTGAAGCTTTCTTT.

This rearrangement joins TRBV6-5 to TRBJ2-7; perhaps TRBD2 as D (5 bases). Per the germline V gene, CDR1 is MNHEY and CDR2 is SVGAGI. The CDR3 is made up of 15 amino acids. The V end lost 0 bases, the J end lost 2 bases, and 11 bases lay between the germline ends. The CDR3 bases are TGTGCCAGCAGTTACTCGGCGGGCCGAGCCTACGAGCAGTACTTC. Its protein is CASSYSAGRAYEQYF.

To note about this clone: Its ends do not fully match the called genes, so a read error is possible. CDR3 sequence: CTSGERSEQYF. DNA of the CDR3: TGTACCAGCGGGGAGCGATCCGAGCAGTACTTC. The chain uses TRBV19 and TRBJ2-7, with TRBD2 matching over 7 bases. Germline V gene data show CDR1 as LNHDA and CDR2 as SQIVND (reference sequence). CDR3 length equals 11 residues.

V and J are TRBV28 and TRBJ2-1; 12 bases map to TRBD2. The CDR3 contains 15 residues. Germline-derived CDR1 and CDR2 are MDHEN and SYDVKM. The ends lost 5 bases at V and 10 bases at J; junction bases unmatched: 9. CDR3: CASSHRLAGVREQFF. The CDR3 nucleotides read TGTGCCAGCAGTCACAGACTAGCGGGAGTGCGGGAGCAGTTCTTC.

The rearrangement uses TRBV30 and TRBJ1-1; a weak D match, TRBD1 (5 bases). Between the trimmed V and J ends, which lost 3 bases and 4 bases, there was a span of 12 bases. The CDR3 is made up of 13 amino acids. Germline V lookup: CDR1 GTSNPN, CDR2 SVGIG (reference sequence). DNA for the CDR3: TGTGCCTGGAGGTCAGGGACCGTCACTGAAGCTTTCTTT. This gives the protein CAWRSGTVTEAFF.

The chain combines TRBV1 with TRBJ2-5; the table's D gene call, TRBD2, was not cross checked with the DNA. TRBV1 is labeled a pseudogene. The CDR3 covers 18 residues. This chain's CDR3 is CTSSQDRGLAGMRETQYF. As DNA, the CDR3 is TGCACCAGCAGCCAAGATCGGGGACTAGCGGGAATGAGGGAGACCCAGTACTTC.

The genes are TRBV7-2 and TRBJ2-7; D is uncertain. Trimming cost V 2 bases and J 4 bases, with 9 bases left between them. This CDR3 has 13 amino acids. Germline CDR1 reads SGHTA; CDR2 reads FQGNSA. As DNA, the CDR3 is TGTGCCAGCAGCTTAAGCACTACGTACGAGCAGTACTTC. It specifies CASSLSTTYEQYF. Full variable domain (rest looked up from reference TRBV7-2 and TRBJ2-7): GAGVSQSPSNKVTEKGKDVELRCDPISGHTALYWYRQSLGQGLEFLIYFQGNSAPDKSGLPSDRFSAERTGGSVSTLTIQRTQQEDSAVYLCASSLSTTYEQYFGPGTRLTVT.

CDR3 in DNA: TGTGCCAGCAGCACGGACGCAGGATACGAGCAGTACTTC. Its translation is CASSTDAGYEQYF. The J gene is TRBJ2-7, the V gene TRBV6-4; no definite D call. Germline V CDR1 and CDR2: MRHNA, SNTAGT. Trimming left V 6 bases short and J 4 bases short, with 13 bases between. The CDR3 has 13 residues.

DNA for the CDR3: TGTGCCAGCAGTTTACCCAGGGTGTTCGCCAACACTGAAGCTTTCTTT. Encoded protein: CASSLPRVFANTEAFF. The rearrangement joins TRBV28 to TRBJ1-1, with D perhaps TRBD1 (5 bases). V gave up 2 bases and J gave up 2 bases, with 15 bases separating them. The V gene's germline CDR1 is MDHEN and CDR2 SYDVKM. The length of the CDR3 is 16 residues.

V usage is TRBV29-1 and J usage is TRBJ2-1; weak D call: TRBD2 (6 bases). CDR1 SQVTM and CDR2 ANQGSEA come from the germline V gene. The CDR3 totals 15 residues. Trimming cost V 5 bases and J 8 bases, with 22 bases left between them. The CDR3 nucleotides read TGCAGCGTTTCCGGGACGCCTTCCTCGGGGGATGAGCAGTTCTTC. Translation gives CSVSGTPSSGDEQFF.

The chain carries TRBV20-1 and TRBJ1-1, with a possible D match to TRBD1 (5 bases). Germline CDR1 and CDR2: DFQATT and SNEGSKA (reference sequence). The V gene lost 4 bases and the J gene lost 13 bases, with 16 bases spanning the gap. This CDR3 region has 11 residues. CDR3 amino acids: CSATGTVDGFF. The CDR3 nucleotides read TGCAGTGCTACAGGGACGGTCGACGGTTTCTTT.

The rearrangement uses TRBV5-6 and TRBJ2-1; 12 nucleotides agree with TRBD1. V gave up 2 bases and J gave up 9 bases; unmatched junction bases: 6. CDR1 is SGHDT, CDR2 YYEEEE, per germline. CDR3 length: 15 amino acids. The DNA for the CDR3 is TGTGCCAGCAGCTTCCCGGGACAGGGGGCCGGTGAGCAGTTCTTC. This codes for CASSFPGQGAGEQFF.

The chain couples TRBV15 to TRBJ2-2, with D unresolved. CDR3 length: 13 amino acids. The germline CDR1 and CDR2 sequences are LNHNV and YYDKDF (reference sequence). Trimming took off 5 bases at V and 7 bases at J, with 11 bases between the two ends. CDR3 sequence: CATSPTLIGELFF. The CDR3 bases are TGTGCCACCAGCCCCACTCTAATCGGGGAGCTGTTTTTT.